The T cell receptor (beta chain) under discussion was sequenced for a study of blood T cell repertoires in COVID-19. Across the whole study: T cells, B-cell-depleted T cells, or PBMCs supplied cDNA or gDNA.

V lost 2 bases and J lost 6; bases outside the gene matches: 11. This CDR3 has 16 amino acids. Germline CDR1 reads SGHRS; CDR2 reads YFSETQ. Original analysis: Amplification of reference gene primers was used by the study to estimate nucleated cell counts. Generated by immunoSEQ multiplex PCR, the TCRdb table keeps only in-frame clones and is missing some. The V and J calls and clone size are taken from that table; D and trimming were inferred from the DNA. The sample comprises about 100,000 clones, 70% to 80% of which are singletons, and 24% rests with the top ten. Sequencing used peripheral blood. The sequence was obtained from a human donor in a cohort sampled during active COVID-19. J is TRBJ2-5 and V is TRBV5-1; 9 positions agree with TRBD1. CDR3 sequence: CASSLGLGQGAQTQYF. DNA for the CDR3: TGCGCCAGCAGCTTAGGCCTGGGACAGGGTGCGCAGACCCAGTACTTC.